This T cell receptor (beta chain) is from a study of blood T cell repertoires in COVID-19. For the study at large: Some COVID-19 samples were acute and others convalescent; all came from the United States, Italy and Spain.

Germline CDR1 SQVTM, CDR2 ANQGSEA. V was cut by 4 bases and J by 4 bases, with 11 bases left in between. The CDR3 runs 13 residues. Clinical histories supplied by participants themselves formed the basis of cohort assignment. In Cohort 3, a recovered donor had either two negative PCRs, clearance, or symptom resolution. Methods used by the authors: Counts of nucleated cells, estimated from reference gene primer amplification, were obtained. Only in-frame clones appear in the TCRdb table, and some are missing; sequencing was by immunoSEQ multiplex PCR. Clonal size and the V and J genes are those of that table, whereas D and trimming came from the DNA. This sample has approximately 100,000 clones, with 80% to 90% found just once.

Sequencing was carried out using PBMCs or T cells enriched from blood (not recorded which). The sequence was obtained from a woman aged 45-59 years who had recovered from COVID-19. V is TRBV29-1 and J is TRBJ1-5, with D unclear. The CDR3 DNA reads as TGCAGCGTTGCCAAGTCAGAAAATCAGCCCCAGCATTTT. This encodes CSVAKSENQPQHF.